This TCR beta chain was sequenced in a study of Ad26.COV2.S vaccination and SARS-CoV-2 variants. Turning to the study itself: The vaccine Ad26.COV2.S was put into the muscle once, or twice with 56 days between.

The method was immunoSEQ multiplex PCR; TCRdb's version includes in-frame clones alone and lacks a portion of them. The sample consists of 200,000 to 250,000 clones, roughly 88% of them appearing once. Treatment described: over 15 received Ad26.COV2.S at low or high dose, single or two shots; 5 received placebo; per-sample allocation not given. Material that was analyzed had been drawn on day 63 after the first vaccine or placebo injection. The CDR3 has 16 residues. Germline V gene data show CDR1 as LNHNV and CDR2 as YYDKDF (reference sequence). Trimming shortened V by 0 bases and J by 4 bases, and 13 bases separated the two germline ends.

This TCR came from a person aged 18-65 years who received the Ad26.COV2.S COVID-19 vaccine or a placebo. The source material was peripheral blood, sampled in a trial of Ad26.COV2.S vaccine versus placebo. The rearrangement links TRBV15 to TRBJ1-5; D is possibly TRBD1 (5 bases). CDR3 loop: CATSRDLGRVNQPQHF. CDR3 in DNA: TGTGCCACCAGCAGAGATCTCGGCAGGGTTAATCAGCCCCAGCATTTT.